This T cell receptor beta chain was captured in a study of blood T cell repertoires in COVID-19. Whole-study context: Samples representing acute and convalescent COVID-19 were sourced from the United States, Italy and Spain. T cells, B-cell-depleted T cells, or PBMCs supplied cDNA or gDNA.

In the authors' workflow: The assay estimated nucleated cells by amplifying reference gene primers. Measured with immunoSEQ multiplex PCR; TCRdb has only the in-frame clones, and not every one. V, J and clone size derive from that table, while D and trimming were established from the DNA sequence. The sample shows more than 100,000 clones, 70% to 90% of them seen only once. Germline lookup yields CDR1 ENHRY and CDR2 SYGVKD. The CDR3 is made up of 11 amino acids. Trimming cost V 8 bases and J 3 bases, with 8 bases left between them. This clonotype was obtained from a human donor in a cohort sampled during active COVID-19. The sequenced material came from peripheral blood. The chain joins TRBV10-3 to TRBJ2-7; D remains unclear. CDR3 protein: CAILRNYEQYF. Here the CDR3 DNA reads TGTGCCATCTTGCGGAACTACGAGCAGTACTTC.